This T cell receptor beta chain originates from a study of blood T cell repertoires in COVID-19. Study context: Sources were T cells, B-cell-depleted T cells, or PBMCs; the material itself was cDNA or gDNA.

V gave up 4 bases and J gave up 8 bases; unmatched junction bases: 10. The CDR3 sequence is 14 residues long. CDR1 SGHTA and CDR2 FQGNSA come from the germline V gene. The repertoire was sequenced with immunoSEQ multiplex PCR; TCRdb's copy has only in-frame clones and lacks some. This sample has 150,000 to 200,000 clones; roughly 77% occur once, and the top ten carry around 17%. The TCR originated in a woman aged 45-59 years with acute COVID-19. The J gene is TRBJ1-2, the V gene TRBV7-2; 7 bases map to TRBD1. Source material: PBMCs or T cells enriched from blood (not recorded which). CDR3 protein: CASSSFYRGDGYTF. DNA for the CDR3: TGTGCCAGCAGCTCGTTTTACAGGGGCGACGGCTACACCTTC. The full variable domain, completed using reference TRBV7-2 and TRBJ1-2, is GAGVSQSPSNKVTEKGKDVELRCDPISGHTALYWYRQSLGQGLEFLIYFQGNSAPDKSGLPSDRFSAERTGGSVSTLTIQRTQQEDSAVYLCASSSFYRGDGYTFGSGTRLTVV.